One T cell receptor (beta chain) is described in this entry. This clonotype occurred many times. Its specific antigen is unknown. Base qualities are not recorded, but no much larger clone differs from it by a single base. Every donor was a healthy Caucasian. The twin cohort comprised three pairs of female monozygotic twins, all aged roughly 18 to 30 years. Peripheral blood mononuclear cells were the source from which RNA for the TCR libraries was isolated. This record belongs to a study of identical twins (dated by TCRdb to about 2016). Turning to the overall study: The study deep-sequenced TCR alpha and beta repertoires from monozygotic twins, unrelated adults of various ages and cord blood to test whether fetal clonotypes persist. Replicate twin experiments were performed at different times using different library preparation protocols to rule out contamination. Broad study findings and their caveats: Zero-insertion analyses could be partly confounded by invariant T cells such as MAIT and iNKT, although diverse VJ usage argued against such confounding for most clonotypes. Compared with coincidental sharing between unrelated individuals, an excess of low generation-probability sequences was observed among out-of-frame TCR alpha sequences shared between twins. In beta out-of-frame sequences, excess twin sharing was weaker, because having fewer shared sequences lowered the signal-to-noise ratio. Because the same donors could not be followed over many years, the conclusions depended on cross-sectional statistical analysis. Abundant cord blood beta clonotypes carried fewer insertions; young adult naive repertoires showed a weaker similar trend, while memory repertoires showed none. Out-of-frame TCR alpha sharing in monozygotic twins was systematically underestimated by recombination models, whereas sharing between unrelated individuals was in agreement with the recombination models.

Library creation used 5' RACE. TCRdb names Illumina HiSeq 2000 as the instrument used. A universal primer binding site was introduced by template switching, and a unique molecular identifier was present in the final cDNA, enabling accurate counting of TCR cDNA molecules. Specific primers in the conserved constant-segment region were used to synthesize first-strand cDNA for the TCR alpha and beta chains. Each cDNA library was double barcoded, with a SMART-Mk sample barcode plus Illumina barcodes, to control for contamination. TruSeq adapter sequences, together with Illumina sample barcodes, were added in two successive PCR steps. TCR alpha and beta cDNA libraries were sequenced on the Illumina HiSeq platform with custom primers. The study's own analysis went as follows. Raw reads were processed with MiGEC to extract unique molecular identifiers, and MiXCR was used to determine CDR3 positions. Recombination models were inferred per individual with the repgenHMM and IGoR tools using an EM algorithm. Shared clonotype analysis was performed with the tcR package in R, normalizing sharing by the product of cloneset sizes. To study raw recombination free of thymic and clonal selection effects, out-of-frame nonproductive sequences were analyzed. TCRdb cleaned the public reads at Q25 with fastp, built clones with MiXCR and kept in-frame beta chains. Rows with one shared CDR3 protein collapse into an entry with the most common genes and DNA. The V and J calls and clone size come from TCRdb's table, not from the authors' own analysis. The sample table shows 450,000 to 650,000 distinct CDR3 sequences, and roughly 9.9% are seen once. The ten largest clones add up to 2.5% to 3.5% of the sample.

This sample also belongs to another study, concerning yellow fever vaccine responses in identical twins. In that second paper, the authors write: The authors reported that the T cell response to vaccination in identical twins appeared partly convergent and partly personalized. Focusing on identical twins, the study followed the T cell clones that responded to the vaccine, and did so with precision.

The origin of this receptor is a woman aged 18-29 years in good health. Sequenced: PBMCs.

CDR3 sequence: CASSQERRDLDEQYF. At the DNA level, the sequence is TGCGCCAGCAGCCAAGAACGCAGGGACCTCGATGAGCAGTACTTC. The sequence links TRBV4-1 to TRBJ2-7; the D gene may be TRBD1 or TRBD2, since each aligns over 5 bases. The CDR3 starts with the cysteine, ends with the phenylalanine, and has 15 residues. Of the read, only the CDR3 DNA is kept; its 45 bases are in frame from base 1. Via the germline V gene, CDR1 is MGHRA and CDR2 YSYEKL. Trimming at the junction amounts to 0 bases on V and 7 bases on J, and the germline ends lie 16 bases apart.